This T cell receptor beta chain was identified in a study of T-cell memory formation after mild COVID-19. This clonotype came up a few times. In germline, CDR1 is SQVTM, CDR2 ANQGSEA. Deletions cut 5 bases from V and 0 bases from J, with 11 bases between. This CDR3 comprises 14 residues. TCRdb recomputed calls from the 5' RACE reads with MiXCR, one row per CDR3 protein. Among 45,000 to 65,000 distinct CDR3 sequences, 9.5% were seen once, and the ten largest hold approximately 1.2%. V gene TRBV29-1 combines with J gene TRBJ2-1; D is unresolved. The TCR was taken from a man aged 18 to 30 who had mild COVID-19 (a few samples of this study predate the infection). Cell type and time point are not known. Sequencing input: PBMCs or a T cell subset sorted from them (not recorded which). CDR3 amino acids: CSVTTGLSYNEQFF. CDR3 bases: TGCAGCGTTACGACGGGCCTCTCCTACAATGAGCAGTTCTTC.